The entry that follows covers one TCR beta chain sequence. The sample comes from a study of shared T cell receptors in the human thymus. Produced via immunoSEQ multiplex PCR; TCRdb's table is partial and in-frame only. The repertoire holds approximately 760,000 clones, around 85% seen once, with over 0.008% in the top ten. This CDR3 contains 17 residues. V was clipped by 5 bases and J by 2 bases; unmatched bases: 15. CDR1 and CDR2 (germline): MGHRA, YSYEKL. The sample also formed part of further work on human thymus T cells. According to that study: During corrective heart surgery, resections were taken, and the thymus tissue came from them. Gene usage for V and J segments appeared biased in thymic and blood repertoires.

The TCR originated in a girl less than two years old with a congenital heart defect. The sample taken for sequencing was thymocytes. The chain recombines TRBV4-1 with TRBJ2-7; 7 nucleotides line up with TRBD1. CDR3 coding DNA: TGCGCCAGCAGCACCGGGTTGACAGGGTCGGGTACCTACGAGCAGTACTTC. Residues: CASSTGLTGSGTYEQYF.